A selection of T cell receptor beta chains follows, all from one sample in a study of blood T cell repertoires in COVID-19. The data were produced by immunoSEQ multiplex PCR, yet TCRdb's version contains in-frame clones alone and is incomplete. Among some 200,000 clones listed, roughly four fifths were seen once. Sequencing was carried out using peripheral blood. Receptors were obtained from an older woman with acute or convalescent COVID-19. CDR3s include the opening cysteine and the closing phenylalanine or tryptophan. The D gene is left open where the match is weak. Clone size is stated in some rows and not others, as once, few, many or a class when expanded.

d_call clone_size j_call v_call cdr3_nt cdr3_aa
TRBD1 - TRBJ2-5 TRBV4-1 TGCGCCAGCAGCCAAGGCAGGGGGCGCCAAGAGACCCAGTACTTC CASSQGRGRQETQYF
TRBD2 - TRBJ2-5 TRBV6-6 TGTGCCAGCAGTTACTCGGGAGGGTACAAAGAGACCCAGTACTTC CASSYSGGYKETQYF
- - TRBJ2-1 TRBV9 TGTGCCAGCAGCGTAGACGGACAGAACTACAATGAGCAGTTCTTC CASSVDGQNYNEQFF
- - TRBJ1-2 TRBV4-2 TGTGCCAGCAGCCAAGTCGGCGAGGAGGGCTACACCTTC CASSQVGEEGYTF
- - TRBJ1-2 TRBV7-9 TGTGCCAGCAGCTCCCTCGGGCAGGGGTACGGCTACACCTTC CASSSLGQGYGYTF
- once TRBJ2-6 TRBV4-3 TGCGCCAGCAGCCCGAGACTAGAACGCCTAGTTGGGGCCAACGTCCTGACTTTC CASSPRLERLVGANVLTF
- - TRBJ1-1 TRBV5-8 TGTGCCAGCAGCTTAATTGAGTGGAGGGACACTGAAGCTTTCTTT CASSLIEWRDTEAFF
TRBD1 few TRBJ1-2 TRBV2 TGTGCCAGCAGCAAGGCCGGACAGGGGGGGGTTGATGGCTACACCTTC CASSKAGQGGVDGYTF
TRBD1 - TRBJ2-7 TRBV5-4 TGTGCCAGCAGCCCGGGACAGGGGTTCTATGAGCAGTACTTC CASSPGQGFYEQYF
TRBD1 - TRBJ1-2 TRBV30 TGTGCCTGGAGCATACAGGGGTGGAACTATGGCTACACCTTC CAWSIQGWNYGYTF
- - TRBJ2-5 TRBV5-1 TGCGCCAGCAGCCCGGGGGGCCGGGGGGAAGAGACCCAGTACTTC CASSPGGRGEETQYF